What follows is one TCR beta chain and its context. The data are from a study of blood T cell repertoires in COVID-19. Study context: Specimens from acute and convalescent COVID-19 originated in the United States, Italy and Spain. The cDNA or gDNA used as material had been derived from T cells, B-cell-depleted T cells, or PBMCs.

Authors' processing steps: Nucleated cell number was recorded as an estimate derived from reference gene primer amplification. The data were produced by immunoSEQ multiplex PCR, yet TCRdb's version contains in-frame clones alone and is incomplete. Clone size and the V and J calls come from that table; the DNA yielded D and trimming. Among about 190,000 clones listed, around 90% were seen once. CDR3 length: 13 residues. The V and J ends lost 1 base and 3 bases respectively, with 6 bases between them. Germline V gene lookup returns CDR1 SNHLY and CDR2 FYNNEI. The receptor was derived from a man between 40 and 49 years old with active or convalescent COVID-19. This chain connects TRBV2 to TRBJ2-5; no reliable D call. Sequencing was done on a sample of peripheral blood. The CDR3 loop reads CASSEDPKETQYF. The DNA of the CDR3 is TGTGCCAGCAGTGAAGATCCCAAAGAGACCCAGTACTTC.